The 27 T cell receptor beta chains presented below share a single source sample, sequenced in a study of neurological immune-mediated disorders (dated by TCRdb to about 2019). The protocol used for the library was 5' RACE. The sequencer listed for this sample is Illumina HiSeq 2500. The public reads were reprocessed in TCRdb via fastp at Q25 and MiXCR, keeping in-frame beta chains. Merged by CDR3 protein, the rows form single entries marked with the most common genes and DNA. A total of 55,000 to 65,000 distinct CDR3 sequences appear in this sample, about 10% of them only once. Of the sample, around an eighth falls within the top ten clones. The time point tag for this specimen amounts to: longitudinal time-point 2. Source material: PBMCs. These receptors were taken from a man younger than 45 in good health.

In this sample, this clonotype turned up many times. The chain has TRBV9 and TRBJ2-5; the match to TRBD2 covers 12 bases. The CDR3 contains 14 residues. CDR1 and CDR2 from the germline V gene are SGDLS and YYNGEE. J was trimmed by 4 bases and V by 4 bases; bases with no gene match: 2. CDR3 protein: CASSSSGRVETQYF. CDR3 DNA sequence: TGTGCCAGCAGCTCTAGCGGGAGGGTAGAGACCCAGTACTTC.

This rearrangement joins TRBV12-3 or TRBV12-4 to TRBJ1-1; tentative D call: TRBD1 (5 bases). V was clipped by 3 bases and J by 7 bases, with 6 bases between them. The CDR3 loop spans 11 amino acids. The CDR3 nucleotides read TGTGCCAGCAGTTTTACAGGTGAAGCTTTCTTT. Translating gives CASSFTGEAFF.

This clonotype was seen at least ten times. The J gene is TRBJ2-5, the V gene TRBV10-1, with 7 nucleotides matching TRBD1. The V gene's germline CDR1 is WNHNN and CDR2 SYGVQD (reference sequence). The V and J ends lost 5 bases and 4 bases, in that order; junction bases with no gene match: 7. The CDR3 has 14 residues. The CDR3 region has the DNA TGCGCCAGCAGTCCACAGGGGTCGGGAGAGACCCAGTACTTC. Translated: CASSPQGSGETQYF.

This clonotype has at least ten counts. In DNA, the CDR3 is TGCAGTGCTAGCGAGCCGATTTTCGCCTACGAGCAGTACTTC. It yields the protein CSASEPIFAYEQYF. The chain links TRBV20-1 to TRBJ2-7, with D unclear. This CDR3 has 14 residues. Trimming shortened V by 3 bases and J by 2 bases, and 14 bases separated the two germline ends. Germline CDR1 reads DFQATT; CDR2 reads SNEGSKA (reference sequence).

At least ten counts were recorded for this clonotype. This chain connects TRBV9 to TRBJ2-1; tentatively, D is TRBD1 or TRBD2 (5 bases each). Trimming shortened V by 0 bases and J by 0 bases, and 7 bases separated the two germline ends. The length of the CDR3 is 15 residues. Germline V gene data show CDR1 as SGDLS and CDR2 as YYNGEE. The CDR3 DNA reads TGTGCCAGCAGCGTAGGAGGGGACTCCTACAATGAGCAGTTCTTC. As protein: CASSVGGDSYNEQFF.

This clonotype has at least ten counts. The rearrangement joins TRBV10-3 to TRBJ2-1; D gene unclear. The CDR3 is made up of 11 amino acids. Germline values: CDR1 ENHRY, CDR2 SYGVKD. V lost 4 bases, J lost 8 bases, and 6 bases lay in between. The CDR3 DNA is TGTGCCATCAGTGCTGGGGATGAGCAGTTCTTC. This codes for CAISAGDEQFF.

This clonotype was picked up many times. The rearrangement links TRBV20-1 to TRBJ2-7; 7 bases map to TRBD1. This CDR3 is 16 amino acids long. The ends lost 3 bases at V and 0 bases at J; junction bases unmatched: 11. Germline V gives CDR1 DFQATT, CDR2 SNEGSKA (reference sequence). This CDR3 reads CSASSVTGVGSYEQYF. CDR3 nucleotide sequence: TGCAGTGCTAGCAGCGTTACAGGGGTCGGCTCCTACGAGCAGTACTTC.

This clonotype was seen many times. This chain uses TRBV28 with TRBJ2-5; 7 bases align to TRBD2. V lost 6 bases and J lost 1; bases outside the gene matches: 11. CDR1 is MDHEN, CDR2 SYDVKM, per germline. The CDR3 has 16 amino acids. The CDR3 loop is CASSPILASGQETQYF. In nucleotides, the CDR3 is TGTGCCAGCAGCCCCATTCTGGCTAGCGGCCAAGAGACCCAGTACTTC.

This clonotype has at least ten counts. This chain uses TRBV7-8 with TRBJ1-5; D might be TRBD1 (5 bases). Trimming cost V 0 bases and J 6 bases, with 12 bases left between them. This CDR3 comprises 15 residues. The V gene's germline CDR1 is SGHVS and CDR2 FQNEAQ. This CDR3 reads CASSLAGGDGQPQHF. The CDR3 bases are TGTGCCAGCAGCTTAGCAGGAGGGGATGGTCAGCCCCAGCATTTT.

Many counts were recorded for this clonotype. The V gene is TRBV20-1, the J gene TRBJ2-5; 16 bases map to TRBD2. Germline lookup yields CDR1 DFQATT and CDR2 SNEGSKA (reference sequence). The CDR3 has 16 amino acids. J was trimmed by 2 bases and V by 5 bases; bases with no gene match: 5. The CDR3 DNA reads as TGCAGTGCTTCGGGACTAGCGGGAGGGCCTCAAGAGACCCAGTACTTC. Its protein product is CSASGLAGGPQETQYF.

This clonotype was counted many times. The gene calls are TRBV3-1 and TRBJ2-7; no clear D. Germline CDR1 is LGHDT and CDR2 is YNNKEL (reference sequence). Trimming cost V 0 bases and J 2 bases, with 8 bases left between them. The CDR3 is 14 residues long. CDR3 amino acids: CASSQDGSTYEQYF. Written as DNA, the CDR3 is TGTGCCAGCAGCCAAGACGGTTCTACCTACGAGCAGTACTTC.

This clonotype has at least ten counts. V is TRBV7-2 and J is TRBJ1-1; D gene ambiguous. There are 17 residues in the CDR3. Germline CDR1 and CDR2: SGHTA and FQGNSA. Trimming took off 6 bases at V and 1 base at J, with 21 bases between the two ends. CDR3 nucleotides: TGTGCCAGCAGGGGGAGCGGGTTAGTAGGTCGGAACACTGAAGCTTTCTTT. Translated: CASRGSGLVGRNTEAFF.

In its sample, this clonotype was seen many times. V is TRBV5-1 and J is TRBJ2-5, with TRBD2 identical over 11 bases. This CDR3 is 14 amino acids long. V was pared by 3 bases and J by 4 bases, with 2 bases of the junction left unmatched. The germline gives CDR1 SGHRS, CDR2 YFSETQ. CDR3 nucleotide sequence: TGCGCCAGCAGCTCTGGACTAGCGGGAGAGACCCAGTACTTC. This sequence encodes CASSSGLAGETQYF.

This clonotype showed up many times. This chain's CDR3 is CASSYSTEAFF. The CDR3 region has the DNA TGTGCCAGCAGTTATAGCACTGAAGCTTTCTTT. The gene calls are TRBV6-6 and TRBJ1-1; D gene ambiguous. Germline-derived CDR1 and CDR2 are MNHNY and SVGAGI (reference sequence). Trimming stripped 3 bases from V and 4 bases from J, with 3 bases between. The CDR3 runs to 11 residues.

This clonotype was found many times. The genes are TRBV5-1 and TRBJ2-1; 8 positions agree with TRBD1. This CDR3 is built from 12 residues. J lost 7 bases, V lost 3 bases, and 0 bases had no gene match. Germline V lookup: CDR1 SGHRS, CDR2 YFSETQ. The CDR3 nucleotides are TGCGCCAGCAGCTGGACAGGGAATGAGCAGTTCTTC. It encodes CASSWTGNEQFF. Full variable domain (rest looked up from reference TRBV5-1 and TRBJ2-1): KAGVTQTPRYLIKTRGQQVTLSCSPISGHRSVSWYQQTPGQGLQFLFEYFSETQRNKGNFPGRFSGRQFSNSRSEMNVSTLELGDSALYLCASSWTGNEQFFGPGTRLTVL.

This clonotype was picked up many times. This chain's CDR3 is CASSHASNTGELFF. The CDR3 DNA sequence: TGCGCCAGCAGCCATGCATCGAACACCGGGGAGCTGTTTTTT. The V call is TRBV5-1, the J call TRBJ2-2; D is unclear. The CDR3 sequence is 14 residues long. Between the trimmed V and J ends, which lost 4 bases and 0 bases, there was a span of 7 bases. Germline V CDR1 and CDR2: SGHRS, YFSETQ.

This clonotype appeared many times. The V call is TRBV5-1, the J call TRBJ1-5; D possibly corresponds to TRBD1 (6 bases). CDR3 length: 16 residues. Trimming took 0 bases from V and 2 from J, leaving 12 bases between them. Germline CDR1 and CDR2: SGHRS and YFSETQ. The CDR3 DNA follows: TGCGCCAGCAGCTTGGTTTCGGGGGGCGGCAATCAGCCCCAGCATTTT. Protein: CASSLVSGGGNQPQHF.

Ten or more counts support this clonotype. V is TRBV20-1 and J is TRBJ2-7; maybe TRBD1 (6 bases). The CDR3 is 12 residues long. Trimming shortened V by 6 bases and J by 4 bases, and 13 bases separated the two germline ends. Germline assignment: CDR1 DFQATT and CDR2 SNEGSKA (reference sequence). CDR3: CSAAGANYEQYF. The CDR3 nucleotides read TGCAGTGCGGCAGGGGCTAATTACGAGCAGTACTTC.

This clonotype occurred many times. The chain recombines TRBV12-3 or TRBV12-4 with TRBJ2-3; D is uncertain. The V gene lost 3 bases and the J gene lost 5 bases, with 12 bases spanning the gap. The CDR3 runs 14 residues. This chain's CDR3 is CASSFIRAVDTQYF. In DNA form, the CDR3 reads TGTGCCAGCAGTTTTATAAGGGCCGTAGATACGCAGTATTTT.

This clonotype was detected ten times or more. V is TRBV5-1 and J is TRBJ2-3; 9 bases line up with TRBD1. The J segment lost 3 bases and the V segment lost 3 bases, leaving 2 bases of the junction unmatched. The length of the CDR3 is 14 residues. CDR1 is SGHRS and CDR2 is YFSETQ in the germline V gene. For the CDR3, the DNA is TGCGCCAGCAGCTGGGGGACAGGGACAGATACGCAGTATTTT. This codes for CASSWGTGTDTQYF. The whole variable domain, remainder taken from reference TRBV5-1 and TRBJ2-3, is KAGVTQTPRYLIKTRGQQVTLSCSPISGHRSVSWYQQTPGQGLQFLFEYFSETQRNKGNFPGRFSGRQFSNSRSEMNVSTLELGDSALYLCASSWGTGTDTQYFGPGTRLTVL.

The table lists this clonotype with many counts. The V and J genes are TRBV28 and TRBJ2-2; D remains unclear. CDR3 length: 12 amino acids. The V and J ends lost 4 bases and 6 bases respectively, with 6 bases between them. From germline, CDR1 is MDHEN and CDR2 SYDVKM. The CDR3 DNA reads TGTGCCAGCAGTTCCCCCCCCGGGGAGCTGTTTTTT. Its protein product is CASSSPPGELFF.

This clonotype occurred many times. The chain is built from TRBV12-3 or TRBV12-4 and TRBJ2-1; tentatively, D is TRBD1 (6 bases). V lost 7 bases to trimming and J lost 4 bases, with 11 bases between them. This CDR3 is built from 13 residues. The CDR3 nucleotides are TGTGCCAGCACCGACACAGGGTACAATGAGCAGTTCTTC. It is translated as CASTDTGYNEQFF.

In this sample, this clonotype turned up many times. The V call is TRBV6-6, the J call TRBJ2-4; D gene uncertain. V was pared by 4 bases and J by 6 bases, with 19 bases between. CDR1 and CDR2 (germline): MNHNY, SVGAGI (reference sequence). The CDR3 runs 16 residues. The CDR3 sequence: CASSSMTLPVGNIQYF. CDR3 nucleotide sequence: TGTGCCAGCAGTTCTATGACCCTCCCGGTAGGAAACATTCAGTACTTC.

The chain couples TRBV20-1 to TRBJ2-7; D gene uncertain. CDR1 and CDR2 (germline): DFQATT, SNEGSKA (reference sequence). There are 11 residues in the CDR3. V dropped 7 bases and J dropped 0 bases, with 7 bases sitting between them. The CDR3 sequence is CSVAGSYEQYF. The CDR3, as DNA: TGCAGTGTAGCTGGCTCCTACGAGCAGTACTTC.

This clonotype occurred many times. J is TRBJ2-4 and V is TRBV7-2; no reliable D call. The CDR3 has 14 amino acids. Germline-derived CDR1 and CDR2 are SGHTA and FQGNSA. Trimming pared 3 bases from V and 4 bases from J, leaving 10 bases between. The DNA of the CDR3 is TGTGCCAGCAGCTTTGAAGCGAGTAAAAACATTCAGTACTTC. Translated, it gives CASSFEASKNIQYF.

This clonotype has a count of ten or more. This chain uses TRBV27 with TRBJ2-4; 9 bases agree with TRBD1. CDR3 size: 14 residues. Germline CDR1 and CDR2: MNHEY and SMNVEV (reference sequence). V was clipped by 7 bases and J by 7 bases; unmatched bases: 8. The CDR3 nucleotides read TGTGCCAGCAAGGCACAGGGGGCTTATAACATTCAGTACTTC. Its protein product is CASKAQGAYNIQYF.

This clonotype occurred many times. In DNA, the CDR3 is TGTGCCAGCAGCCCCCTCGGGGCTGGTGGAAACACCATATATTTT. It specifies CASSPLGAGGNTIYF. The V and J genes are TRBV5-8 and TRBJ1-3, with D perhaps TRBD1 (5 bases). The V gene lost 4 bases and the J gene lost 3 bases, with 14 bases spanning the gap. Germline loops: CDR1 SGHTS, CDR2 YDEGEE. There are 15 residues in the CDR3.